Following are 27 T cell receptor beta chains from one sample sequenced in a study of T-cell reconstitution after alpha-beta-depleted transplantation in children. The library targeted TCRbeta and was prepared with unique molecular identifiers. TCRdb processed the PCR reads anew with MiXCR; each CDR3 protein has one entry. There are around 700,000 distinct CDR3 sequences in the sample; about an eighth occur only once, and approximately 0.8% lies in the top ten. Sample: PBMCs, taken before TCRalphabeta/CD19-depleted stem cell transplant. Source of these receptors: a girl aged 2 to 9 with congenital amegakaryocytic thrombocytopenia, due to receive a stem cell transplant.

This clonotype was recorded at least ten times. V and J are TRBV20-1 and TRBJ2-3; 9 positions agree with TRBD2. The CDR3 is 15 residues long. Germline V lookup: CDR1 DFQATT, CDR2 SNEGSKA (reference sequence). Trimming took 6 bases from V and 10 from J; bases not matched to a gene: 17. The CDR3 DNA reads as TGCAGTGCCGCTCCCGTCCGGCTAGCGGGGTCAGCGCAGTATTTT. This gives the protein CSAAPVRLAGSAQYF.

The gene calls are TRBV5-1 and TRBJ1-3; perhaps TRBD1 as D (6 bases). This CDR3 has 17 amino acids. V shed 3 bases and J shed 0 bases, with 16 bases lying between them. Germline lookup yields CDR1 SGHRS and CDR2 YFSETQ. CDR3 bases: TGCGCCAGCAGCTACGCGGGACACGTGAGCTCTGGAAACACCATATATTTT. This sequence encodes CASSYAGHVSSGNTIYF.

This clonotype was observed many times. This chain uses TRBV5-1 with TRBJ2-1; the D is unclear. Trimming took 3 bases from V and 5 from J, leaving 15 bases between them. CDR3 length: 15 amino acids. Looked up from germline, CDR1 is SGHRS and CDR2 is YFSETQ. The CDR3 bases are TGCGCCAGCAGCTCGACCACCTACACGAACAATGAGCAGTTCTTC. This codes for CASSSTTYTNNEQFF.

This clonotype was counted ten times or more. The V gene is TRBV5-1, the J gene TRBJ2-2, with TRBD2 matching 9 bases. Germline assignment: CDR1 SGHRS and CDR2 YFSETQ. The CDR3 extends over 16 amino acids. V gave up 0 bases and J gave up 6 bases; unmatched junction bases: 6. CDR3 nucleotides: TGCGCCAGCAGCTTGGTCGGGACTAGCAAGGCCGGGGAGCTGTTTTTT. It translates to CASSLVGTSKAGELFF.

The chain has TRBV3-1 and TRBJ2-7; D gene unclear. V lost 0 bases, J lost 6 bases, and 6 bases lay in between. This CDR3 region has 12 residues. Germline V lookup: CDR1 LGHDT, CDR2 YNNKEL (reference sequence). The CDR3 sequence: CASSQDMVEQYF. For the CDR3, the DNA is TGTGCCAGCAGCCAAGATATGGTCGAGCAGTACTTC.

This clonotype has a handful of counts. The chain links TRBV5-1 to TRBJ1-1, with TRBD1 matching 7 bases. V was clipped by 7 bases and J by 5 bases; unmatched bases: 11. Germline loops: CDR1 SGHRS, CDR2 YFSETQ. The CDR3 runs to 14 residues. The CDR3 sequence: CASLPTGIGTEAFF. Here the CDR3 DNA reads TGCGCCAGCTTACCGACAGGGATTGGAACTGAAGCTTTCTTT.

The V and J genes are TRBV28 and TRBJ2-1; D may match TRBD1 or TRBD2 (5 bases each). Trimming pared 2 bases from V and 13 bases from J, leaving 12 bases between. The CDR3 has 12 residues. Germline V gene sequence: CDR1 MDHEN, CDR2 SYDVKM. The CDR3 sequence is CASSLLWDPQFF. The CDR3 bases are TGTGCCAGCAGTTTACTCTGGGACCCACAGTTCTTC.

This rearrangement joins TRBV5-1 to TRBJ2-3; 9 positions agree with TRBD2. This CDR3 contains 15 residues. The J segment lost 3 bases and the V segment lost 4 bases, leaving 6 bases of the junction unmatched. Germline V gene data show CDR1 as SGHRS and CDR2 as YFSETQ. CDR3 sequence: CASSVPSGKTDTQYF. The CDR3 nucleotides are TGCGCCAGCAGCGTCCCTAGCGGGAAAACAGATACGCAGTATTTT.

This clonotype came up many times. The chain recombines TRBV12-3 or TRBV12-4 with TRBJ2-5, with 9 bases fitting TRBD2. Losses at the gene ends were 5 bases for V and 1 base for J; bases not matched to a gene: 5. The CDR3 is made up of 15 amino acids. The CDR3 nucleotides read TGTGCCAGCAGTATGACTAGCGGTACCCAAGAGACCCAGTACTTC. It is translated as CASSMTSGTQETQYF.

The genes are TRBV10-3 and TRBJ1-6; maybe TRBD1 (6 bases). Germline CDR1 and CDR2: ENHRY and SYGVKD. The CDR3 runs 17 residues. Trimming pared 3 bases from V and 10 bases from J, leaving 22 bases between. Here the CDR3 reads CAISETGSFLFESPLHF. DNA of the CDR3: TGTGCCATCAGTGAAACAGGGAGTTTTCTCTTCGAGTCACCCCTCCACTTT.

In this sample, this clonotype turned up a few times. This chain uses TRBV19 with TRBJ2-7; no firm D call. CDR3 length: 13 residues. The V gene's germline CDR1 is LNHDA and CDR2 SQIVND (reference sequence). Trimming took 5 bases from V and 3 from J, leaving 11 bases between them. The CDR3 spells CASSFSHLYEQYF. The CDR3 nucleotides read TGTGCCAGTAGTTTCTCTCATCTCTACGAGCAGTACTTC.

This clonotype showed up just a few times. V and J are TRBV7-8 and TRBJ2-7, with 7 nucleotides matching TRBD2. V gave up 5 bases and J gave up 3 bases; unmatched junction bases: 10. CDR3 length equals 15 residues. Germline V gene data show CDR1 as SGHVS and CDR2 as FQNEAQ. Written as DNA, the CDR3 is TGTGCCAGCAGCGCACCGGGACTAACGATCTACGAGCAGTACTTC. As protein: CASSAPGLTIYEQYF.

This clonotype was recorded many times. The CDR3 region is CASSTGGTSSYNEQFF. CDR3 nucleotides: TGCGCCAGCAGCACAGGGGGCACAAGCTCCTACAATGAGCAGTTCTTC. V and J are TRBV5-1 and TRBJ2-1; 9 bases map to TRBD1. The length of the CDR3 is 16 residues. CDR1 is SGHRS and CDR2 is YFSETQ in the germline V gene. After removal of 4 bases from V and 0 bases from J, the junction contained 5 bases not matched to a gene. Full variable domain (rest looked up from reference TRBV5-1 and TRBJ2-1): KAGVTQTPRYLIKTRGQQVTLSCSPISGHRSVSWYQQTPGQGLQFLFEYFSETQRNKGNFPGRFSGRQFSNSRSEMNVSTLELGDSALYLCASSTGGTSSYNEQFFGPGTRLTVL.

At least ten counts were recorded for this clonotype. The V and J genes are TRBV7-2 and TRBJ2-1; no reliable D call. The CDR3 extends over 13 amino acids. Trimming removed 2 bases from V and 7 bases from J, with 9 bases in between. In germline, CDR1 is SGHTA, CDR2 FQGNSA. DNA for the CDR3: TGTGCCAGCAGCTTACTAGAATGGAATGAGCAGTTCTTC. The encoded protein is CASSLLEWNEQFF.

The chain combines TRBV7-8 with TRBJ1-3, with D tentatively TRBD1 (6 bases). Trimming removed 5 bases at V and 3 bases at J, with 11 bases between. Germline V gives CDR1 SGHVS, CDR2 FQNEAQ. The CDR3 totals 14 residues. The CDR3 here is CASSQTGDGNTIYF. The CDR3, as DNA: TGTGCCAGCAGCCAGACAGGAGATGGAAACACCATATATTTT.

The sample holds a few counts of this clonotype. This sequence joins TRBV20-1 and TRBJ2-5; D might be TRBD1 (6 bases). V was clipped by 5 bases and J by 5 bases, with 18 bases between them. The germline V gene encodes CDR1 DFQATT and CDR2 SNEGSKA (reference sequence). The CDR3 spans 14 residues. The CDR3 loop reads CSAARTLGAETQYF. CDR3 nucleotides: TGCAGTGCTGCCCGGACATTGGGGGCGGAGACCCAGTACTTC.

This clonotype was seen a handful of times. The genes are TRBV20-1 and TRBJ1-6; 7 bases are a match to TRBD1. The CDR3 sequence is 14 residues long. Trimming at V came to 0 bases and at J to 8 bases, leaving 4 bases not matched to a gene. Per the germline V gene, CDR1 is DFQATT and CDR2 is SNEGSKA (reference sequence). The CDR3 region has the DNA TGCAGTGCTAGAGATCAGGGGGGGCATTCACCCCTCCACTTT. It specifies CSARDQGGHSPLHF.

This clonotype was observed at least ten times. This rearrangement joins TRBV5-1 to TRBJ2-7; D perhaps matches TRBD2 (5 bases). This CDR3 spans 15 amino acids. Germline loops: CDR1 SGHRS, CDR2 YFSETQ. The V end lost 1 base, the J end lost 0 bases, and 11 bases lay between the germline ends. CDR3 DNA: TGCGCCAGCAGCTTGAGGACCGGACTCTCCTACGAGCAGTACTTC. This sequence encodes CASSLRTGLSYEQYF.

This clonotype has ten or more counts. The chain links TRBV5-1 to TRBJ2-5; D remains unclear. The CDR3 spans 13 residues. V gave up 2 bases and J gave up 4 bases, with 9 bases separating them. Germline CDR1 SGHRS, CDR2 YFSETQ. DNA of the CDR3: TGCGCCAGCAGCTTAGTCGATAGAGAGACCCAGTACTTC. This codes for CASSLVDRETQYF.

This clonotype was seen repeatedly, ten times or more. Here the CDR3 reads CASSPTWASTLNEQFF. As DNA, the CDR3 is TGTGCCAGCAGTCCCACGTGGGCTAGTACCCTCAATGAGCAGTTCTTC. V gene TRBV7-2 combines with J gene TRBJ2-1; unclear D gene. V was cut by 6 bases and J by 6 bases, with 21 bases left in between. The CDR3 length is 16 residues. CDR1 and CDR2 from the germline V gene are SGHTA and FQGNSA.

The rearrangement uses TRBV20-1 and TRBJ2-1; no firm D call. CDR1 and CDR2 from the germline V gene are DFQATT and SNEGSKA (reference sequence). The CDR3 covers 16 residues. The V end was cut by 5 bases, the J end by 0 bases, with 17 bases between. CDR3 loop: CSAGPWAKSSYNEQFF. The CDR3 nucleotides are TGCAGTGCTGGTCCTTGGGCGAAGAGCTCCTACAATGAGCAGTTCTTC.

This clonotype was observed many times. The CDR3 here is CSAGIRPNTEAFF. The DNA of the CDR3 is TGCAGCGCCGGCATCCGACCGAACACTGAAGCTTTCTTT. This rearrangement joins TRBV29-1 to TRBJ1-1; D not certain. The CDR3 runs to 13 residues. The germline gives CDR1 SQVTM, CDR2 ANQGSEA. Deletions cut 7 bases from V and 1 base from J, with 13 bases between.

This clonotype was seen at least ten times. This chain joins TRBV12-3 or TRBV12-4 and TRBJ2-5, with D maybe TRBD2 (5 bases). CDR3 size: 14 residues. The V and J ends lost 3 bases and 3 bases respectively, with 11 bases between them. CDR3 sequence: CASSFPTKKETQYF. CDR3 in DNA: TGTGCCAGCAGTTTTCCGACTAAAAAAGAGACCCAGTACTTC.

This clonotype was seen repeatedly, ten times or more. The rearrangement uses TRBV20-1 and TRBJ2-1; D might be TRBD1 or TRBD2, each matching 6 bases. V was shortened by 3 bases and J by 0 bases, with 12 bases between the two germline ends. Looked up from germline, CDR1 is DFQATT and CDR2 is SNEGSKA (reference sequence). This CDR3 spans 15 amino acids. The CDR3, as DNA: TGCAGTGCTAGTGGGGGGCGCCCCTCCTACAATGAGCAGTTCTTC. It encodes CSASGGRPSYNEQFF.

This clonotype was detected ten times or more. V usage is TRBV20-1 and J usage is TRBJ1-1; D is possibly TRBD1 (5 bases). The CDR3 contains 13 residues. Germline CDR1 and CDR2: DFQATT and SNEGSKA (reference sequence). With 2 bases removed from V and 4 bases from J, the gap between germline ends came to 11 bases. The CDR3 spells CSARYRRGTEAFF. The CDR3 region has the DNA TGCAGTGCTAGATACAGGAGAGGCACTGAAGCTTTCTTT.

This chain joins TRBV20-1 and TRBJ2-1, with no clear D. V lost 1 base, J lost 9 bases, and 22 bases lay in between. The CDR3 sequence is 16 residues long. Germline V lookup: CDR1 DFQATT, CDR2 SNEGSKA (reference sequence). The CDR3 sequence: CSARVYGFDRYGEQFF. DNA of the CDR3: TGCAGTGCTAGAGTGTATGGGTTCGATAGGTATGGTGAGCAGTTCTTC.

This clonotype was picked up a small number of times. This sequence joins TRBV2 and TRBJ1-5, with a tentative D call TRBD1 (5 bases). V gave up 7 bases and J gave up 5 bases, with 12 bases separating them. The CDR3 is made up of 13 amino acids. Germline V CDR1 and CDR2: SNHLY, FYNNEI. The CDR3 loop reads CASTTEDYQPQHF. The CDR3 DNA follows: TGTGCCAGCACGACAGAAGATTATCAGCCCCAGCATTTT.